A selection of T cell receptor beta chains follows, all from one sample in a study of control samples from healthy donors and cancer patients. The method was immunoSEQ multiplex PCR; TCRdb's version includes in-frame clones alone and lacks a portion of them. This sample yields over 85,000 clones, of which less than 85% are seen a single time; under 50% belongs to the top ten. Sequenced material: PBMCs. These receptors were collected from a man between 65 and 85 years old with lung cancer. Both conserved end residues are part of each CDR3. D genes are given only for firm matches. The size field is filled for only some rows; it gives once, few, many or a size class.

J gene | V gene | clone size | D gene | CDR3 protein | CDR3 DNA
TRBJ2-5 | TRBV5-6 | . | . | CASSPLRGETQYF | TGTGCCAGCAGCCCCCTTAGGGGAGAGACCCAGTACTTC
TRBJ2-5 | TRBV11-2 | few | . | CASSLAVRKETQYF | TGTGCCAGCAGCTTAGCTGTCAGAAAAGAGACCCAGTACTTC
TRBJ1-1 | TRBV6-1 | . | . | CASSENRLDFF | TGTGCCAGCAGTGAGAACAGGCTTGATTTCTTT
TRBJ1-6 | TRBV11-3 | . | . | CASSSGTNSPLHF | TGTGCCAGCAGCTCCGGGACCAATTCACCCCTCCACTTT
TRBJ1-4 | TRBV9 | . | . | CALQRTWRNEKLFF | TGTGCCCTACAGAGGACTTGGAGAAATGAAAAACTGTTTTTT
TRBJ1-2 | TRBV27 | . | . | CASSLALDGISNYGYTF | TGTGCCAGCAGTTTGGCCCTCGACGGTATCTCTAACTATGGCTACACCTTC
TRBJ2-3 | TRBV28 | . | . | CASKATDTQYF | TGTGCCAGCAAGGCAACAGATACGCAGTATTTT
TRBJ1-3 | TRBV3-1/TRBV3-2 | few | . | CASSQGQATRNTIYF | TGTGCCAGCAGTCAGGGGCAGGCTACAAGAAACACCATATATTTT
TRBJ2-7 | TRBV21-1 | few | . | CASSKRSGVTVYEQYF | TGTGCCAGCAGCAAAAGGTCCGGGGTAACGGTCTACGAGCAGTACTTC
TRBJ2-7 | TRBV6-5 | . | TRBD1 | CASRGQGPYEQYF | TGTGCCAGCAGGGGACAGGGGCCCTACGAGCAGTACTTC
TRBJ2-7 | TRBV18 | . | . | CASSPQGGSHEQYF | TGTGCCAGCTCACCGCAAGGGGGTTCCCACGAGCAGTACTTC
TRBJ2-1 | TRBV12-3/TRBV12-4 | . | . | CAVLIGRHNEQFF | TGTGCCGTACTAATAGGGCGTCACAATGAGCAGTTCTTC
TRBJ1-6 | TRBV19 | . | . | CASSMDRLYNSPLHF | TGTGCCAGTAGTATGGACCGATTATATAATTCACCCCTCCACTTT
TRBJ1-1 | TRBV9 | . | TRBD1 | CASSVGEGANTEAFF | TGTGCCAGCAGCGTAGGAGAGGGGGCAAACACTGAAGCTTTCTTT
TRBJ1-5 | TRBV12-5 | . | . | CASGLGSGGFAAQHF | TGTGCTAGTGGTTTGGGGTCCGGGGGCTTCGCAGCCCAGCATTTT
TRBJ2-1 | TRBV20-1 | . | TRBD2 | CSAETTGGQFF | TGCAGTGCGGAGACGACGGGGGGGCAGTTCTTC
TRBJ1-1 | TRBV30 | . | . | CAWSVSWGEAFF | TGTGCCTGGAGTGTAAGTTGGGGTGAAGCTTTCTTT
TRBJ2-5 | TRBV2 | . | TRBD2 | CASRPLAGGLRSQETQYF | TGTGCCAGCAGACCCCTAGCGGGGGGGTTGCGAAGCCAAGAGACCCAGTACTTC
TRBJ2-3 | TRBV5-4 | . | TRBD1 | CATGTGEMRTQYF | TGTGCCACCGGGACAGGGGAGATGAGGACGCAGTATTTT
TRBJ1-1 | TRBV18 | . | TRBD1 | CASSKTDRGTEAFF | TGTGCCAGCTCTAAGACTGACAGGGGCACTGAAGCTTTCTTT
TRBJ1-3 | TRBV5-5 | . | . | CASDLSSGNTIYF | TGTGCCAGCGACCTGAGCTCTGGAAACACCATATATTTT
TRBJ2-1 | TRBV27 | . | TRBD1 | CASSPTGTGRHEQFF | TGTGCCAGCAGTCCTACCGGGACAGGGCGCCATGAGCAGTTCTTC
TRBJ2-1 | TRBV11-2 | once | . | CASSLIGEQFF | TGTGCCAGCAGCTTAATAGGTGAGCAGTTCTTC
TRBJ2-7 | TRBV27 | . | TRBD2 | CASTRSSGTSPLVEQYF | TGTGCCAGCACTCGATCCTCCGGGACTAGTCCCCTAGTCGAGCAGTACTTC
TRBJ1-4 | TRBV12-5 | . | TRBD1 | CASGETGLDNEKLFF | TGTGCTAGTGGGGAGACAGGGCTGGATAATGAAAAACTGTTTTTT
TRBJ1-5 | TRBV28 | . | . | CASSLWVGVGFNQPQHF | TGTGCCAGCAGTTTATGGGTAGGGGTGGGGTTTAATCAGCCCCAGCATTTT
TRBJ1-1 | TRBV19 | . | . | CASSITQGIRTEAFF | TGTGCCAGTAGTATAACCCAAGGGATTCGAACTGAAGCTTTCTTT
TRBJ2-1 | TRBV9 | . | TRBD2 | CASSVGLAGRDEQFF | TGTGCCAGCAGCGTAGGACTAGCGGGGAGAGATGAGCAGTTCTTC
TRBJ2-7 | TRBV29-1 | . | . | CSVRQDSYEQYF | TGCAGCGTTCGACAGGATTCCTACGAGCAGTACTTC
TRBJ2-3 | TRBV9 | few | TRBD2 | CASSVGSGGANTQYF | TGTGCCAGCAGCGTCGGTAGCGGGGGGGCGAATACGCAGTATTTT
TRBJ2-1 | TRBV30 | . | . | CAWDGGLGNEQFF | TGTGCCTGGGACGGGGGTCTTGGGAATGAGCAGTTCTTC
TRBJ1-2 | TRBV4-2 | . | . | CASSQEALTLDGGYTF | TGTGCCAGCAGCCAAGAGGCACTGACCCTCGACGGTGGCTACACCTTC
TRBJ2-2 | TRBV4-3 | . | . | CASSQAPRGDSRIGELFF | TGCGCCAGCAGCCAGGCTCCACGCGGTGACTCACGGATCGGGGAGCTGTTTTTT
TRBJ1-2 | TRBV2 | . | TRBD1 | CASPTGANYGYTF | TGTGCCAGCCCTACAGGGGCGAACTATGGCTACACCTTC
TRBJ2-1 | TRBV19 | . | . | CASSIAPHPYNEQFF | TGTGCCAGTAGTATAGCCCCACATCCCTACAATGAGCAGTTCTTC
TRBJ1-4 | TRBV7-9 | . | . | CASSLLSEKLFF | TGTGCCAGCAGCTTATTATCGGAAAAACTGTTTTTT